Each of the 30 T cell receptor beta chains below was sequenced from the same sample in a study of cytomegalovirus exposure and HLA in healthy donors. Use of 60 Vbeta and 13 Jbeta primers characterized the PCR. Only in-frame clones appear in the TCRdb table, and some are missing; sequencing was by immunoSEQ multiplex PCR. This sample has some 200,000 clones, with about four fifths found just once. Sequenced sample: PBMCs. The receptors shown here come from a woman in her forties or fifties in good health and CMV-seropositive.

A few counts support this clone. V usage is TRBV5-6 and J usage is TRBJ1-1; no clear D. CDR1 is SGHDT and CDR2 is YYEEEE in the germline V gene. The CDR3 extends over 13 amino acids. The V end was cut by 1 base, the J end by 2 bases, with 6 bases between. CDR3 DNA: TGTGCCAGCAGCTTGCGGTCAAACACTGAAGCTTTCTTT. Its translation: CASSLRSNTEAFF.

The chain couples TRBV19 to TRBJ2-7, with 11 bases identical to TRBD2. Germline V lookup: CDR1 LNHDA, CDR2 SQIVND (reference sequence). Trimming cost V 4 bases and J 0 bases; bases outside gene matches: 5. CDR3 size: 16 residues. Here the CDR3 reads CASSTLTSGNSYEQYF. For the CDR3, the DNA is TGTGCCAGTAGTACCCTGACTAGCGGGAACTCCTACGAGCAGTACTTC.

V and J are TRBV5-6 and TRBJ1-1, with D unclear. Looked up from germline, CDR1 is SGHDT and CDR2 is YYEEEE. The V end lost 4 bases, the J end lost 5 bases, and 9 bases lay between the germline ends. The CDR3 runs 12 residues. This chain's CDR3 is CASSLQRTEAFF. DNA for the CDR3: TGTGCCAGCAGCCTACAGAGAACTGAAGCTTTCTTT. Variable domain in full (rest from reference TRBV5-6 and TRBJ1-1): DAGVTQSPTHLIKTRGQQVTLRCSPKSGHDTVSWYQQALGQGPQFIFQYYEEEERQRGNFPDRFSGHQFPNYSSELNVNALLLGDSALYLCASSLQRTEAFFGQGTRLTVV.

This rearrangement joins TRBV27 to TRBJ1-5; 7 bases line up with TRBD1. Germline values: CDR1 MNHEY, CDR2 SMNVEV (reference sequence). This CDR3 region has 14 residues. V gave up 7 bases and J gave up 2 bases; unmatched junction bases: 5. CDR3 bases: TGTGCCAGCAAAACAACAGGGGGCAATCAGCCCCAGCATTTT. This encodes CASKTTGGNQPQHF.

The chain combines TRBV4-1 with TRBJ2-5; 8 bases align to TRBD1. The CDR3 covers 15 residues. CDR1 is MGHRA, CDR2 YSYEKL, per germline. The V gene end was trimmed by 0 bases and the J gene end by 5 bases; junction bases not matched to a gene: 5. The CDR3, as DNA: TGCGCCAGCAGCCAAGACCCGACAGGGGTGGAGACCCAGTACTTC. Its protein product is CASSQDPTGVETQYF.

This chain links TRBV28 with TRBJ1-6; D unclear. The CDR3 covers 15 residues. The germline V gene encodes CDR1 MDHEN and CDR2 SYDVKM. The V gene lost 4 bases and the J gene lost 3 bases, with 10 bases spanning the gap. In DNA form, the CDR3 reads TGTGCCAGCAGTTCTCCTACCGGCTATAATTCACCCCTCCACTTT. Protein product: CASSSPTGYNSPLHF.

The chain is built from TRBV9 and TRBJ2-5; D may be TRBD1 (5 bases). V was pared by 0 bases and J by 3 bases, with 12 bases between. The CDR3 contains 15 residues. Germline CDR1 and CDR2: SGDLS and YYNGEE. The CDR3 bases are TGTGCCAGCAGCGTAGGGGGCAGGGCCAAAGAGACCCAGTACTTC. This encodes CASSVGGRAKETQYF.

This sequence joins TRBV19 and TRBJ1-2; 7 bases match TRBD1. The germline gives CDR1 LNHDA, CDR2 SQIVND (reference sequence). The CDR3 runs 13 residues. Trimming cost V 10 bases and J 2 bases; bases outside gene matches: 7. The CDR3 region has the DNA TGTGCCACTTCGACAGGGTTAAACTATGGCTACACCTTC. Translated: CATSTGLNYGYTF.

There are a few counts of this clone. This chain joins TRBV28 and TRBJ1-4; TRBD1 matches 11 bases. Trimming cost V 2 bases and J 6 bases; bases outside gene matches: 8. This CDR3 has 17 amino acids. Germline V gene sequence: CDR1 MDHEN, CDR2 SYDVKM. CDR3 coding DNA: TGTGCCAGCAGTTTAAGTGGGACAGGGGGATTATATGAAAAACTGTTTTTT. This translates into CASSLSGTGGLYEKLFF.

The V call is TRBV18, the J call TRBJ2-1; unclear D gene. V was trimmed by 6 bases and J by 4 bases, leaving 10 bases between them. The germline V gene has CDR1 KGHSH and CDR2 LQKENI. The CDR3 runs to 13 residues. This CDR3 is CASSTLRYNEQFF. In DNA, the CDR3 is TGTGCCAGCTCGACCTTGAGGTACAATGAGCAGTTCTTC.

The rearrangement links TRBV4-3 to TRBJ2-3; 13 nucleotides line up with TRBD2. J gave up 4 bases and V 0 bases, and 16 bases lay outside the gene matches. The CDR3 runs 21 residues. CDR1 is LGHNA, CDR2 YSLEER, per germline. Here the CDR3 reads CASSQDVGLAGTGVNPDTQYF. The CDR3 DNA sequence: TGCGCCAGCAGCCAAGACGTGGGACTAGCGGGGACCGGGGTGAACCCAGATACGCAGTATTTT.

The rearrangement uses TRBV6-5 and TRBJ2-2; 9 nucleotides agree with TRBD2. After removal of 6 bases from V and 4 bases from J, the junction contained 6 bases not matched to a gene. Germline V gene sequence: CDR1 MNHEY, CDR2 SVGAGI. This CDR3 comprises 15 residues. The DNA of the CDR3 is TGTGCCAGCAGCTTAGCGGGGGCGAGCACCGGGGAGCTGTTTTTT. Translating gives CASSLAGASTGELFF.

The gene calls are TRBV28 and TRBJ2-5, with TRBD1 matching 7 bases. V lost 2 bases and J lost 6; bases outside the gene matches: 6. The CDR3 is 14 residues long. Germline-derived CDR1 and CDR2 are MDHEN and SYDVKM. CDR3 nucleotides: TGTGCCAGCAGTTTAAGACAGGGTACGCAGACCCAGTACTTC. Translation gives CASSLRQGTQTQYF.

The genes are TRBV7-9 and TRBJ2-3; 8 nucleotides align to TRBD2. The CDR3 spans 16 residues. The ends lost 5 bases at V and 2 bases at J; junction bases unmatched: 9. Germline assignment: CDR1 SEHNR and CDR2 FQNEAQ (reference sequence). The CDR3 spells CASSQPLAEFTDTQYF. The CDR3 region has the DNA TGTGCCAGCAGCCAACCACTAGCGGAATTCACAGATACGCAGTATTTT.

This clone has a single count. This chain uses TRBV10-1 with TRBJ1-2, with D unresolved. Per germline, CDR1 WNHNN and CDR2 SYGVQD (reference sequence). V dropped 2 bases and J dropped 5 bases, with 9 bases sitting between them. There are 13 residues in the CDR3. In DNA, the CDR3 is TGCGCCAGCAGTGAGAGCCCTGATTATGGCTACACCTTC. Protein sequence: CASSESPDYGYTF.

This clone was found a few times. The rearrangement joins TRBV5-4 to TRBJ1-2, with 7 bases lining up with TRBD1. The ends lost 0 bases at V and 8 bases at J; junction bases unmatched: 4. Per germline, CDR1 SGHNT and CDR2 YYREEE (reference sequence). There are 13 residues in the CDR3. In nucleotides, the CDR3 is TGTGCCAGCAGCTTGGAAGGGGGCTTAGGCTACACCTTC. The encoded protein is CASSLEGGLGYTF.

The chain employs TRBV11-2 and TRBJ1-1; D is possibly TRBD1 (6 bases). The CDR3 consists of 14 residues. CDR1 is SGHAT, CDR2 FQNNGV, per germline. With 3 bases removed from V and 0 bases from J, the gap between germline ends came to 8 bases. CDR3 amino acids: CASSFHRVNTEAFF. In DNA, the CDR3 is TGTGCCAGCAGCTTCCACAGGGTGAACACTGAAGCTTTCTTT.

V usage is TRBV2 and J usage is TRBJ2-2, with D perhaps TRBD1 (6 bases). This CDR3 has 15 amino acids. V dropped 10 bases and J dropped 3 bases, with 18 bases sitting between them. Germline V gives CDR1 SNHLY, CDR2 FYNNEI. The chain's CDR3 is CATSAGAPDTGELFF. DNA for the CDR3: TGTGCCACCTCGGCAGGGGCCCCCGACACCGGGGAGCTGTTTTTT. Full variable domain (remainder filled in from reference TRBV2 and TRBJ2-2): EPEVTQTPSHQVTQMGQEVILRCVPISNHLYFYWYRQILGQKVEFLVSFYNNEISEKSEIFDDQFSVERPDGSNFTLKIRSTKLEDSAMYFCATSAGAPDTGELFFGEGSRLTVL.

V usage is TRBV7-9 and J usage is TRBJ2-1, with 12 positions matching TRBD2. With V trimmed by 5 bases and J by 6 bases, 5 bases remained unmatched. The CDR3 length is 15 residues. Germline V gene lookup returns CDR1 SEHNR and CDR2 FQNEAQ (reference sequence). This chain's CDR3 is CASSPASGGANEQFF. CDR3 sequence (DNA): TGTGCCAGCAGCCCGGCTAGCGGGGGGGCCAATGAGCAGTTCTTC. The variable domain in full, with the rest retrieved from reference TRBV7-9 and TRBJ2-1, is DTGVSQNPRHKITKRGQNVTFRCDPISEHNRLYWYRQTLGQGPEFLTYFQNEAQLEKSRLLSDRFSAERPKGSFSTLEIQRTEQGDSAMYLCASSPASGGANEQFFGPGTRLTVL.

This rearrangement joins TRBV7-8 to TRBJ1-2, with a possible D match to TRBD1 (6 bases). CDR1 is SGHVS and CDR2 is FQNEAQ in the germline V gene. With 5 bases removed from V and 8 bases from J, the gap between germline ends came to 24 bases. The CDR3 loop spans 16 amino acids. CDR3 loop: CASSPSRDTAQGGYTF. In DNA, the CDR3 is TGTGCCAGCAGCCCTAGCCGGGACACCGCCCAGGGAGGCTACACCTTC.

The chain joins TRBV19 to TRBJ2-7, with TRBD1 identical over 8 bases. This CDR3 is built from 15 residues. Germline V gene sequence: CDR1 LNHDA, CDR2 SQIVND (reference sequence). With 4 bases clipped from V and 6 bases from J, the junction kept 11 bases outside the gene matches. DNA for the CDR3: TGTGCCAGTAGTACCGGACAGGGTTTGGGCCTCGAGCAGTACTTC. It is translated as CASSTGQGLGLEQYF.

The genes are TRBV5-6 and TRBJ2-7; D gene ambiguous. The length of the CDR3 is 14 residues. Trimming took 0 bases from V and 2 from J, leaving 9 bases between them. Germline values: CDR1 SGHDT, CDR2 YYEEEE. CDR3 DNA sequence: TGTGCCAGCAGCTTGGGACTGAACACCTACGAGCAGTACTTC. It is translated as CASSLGLNTYEQYF.

The chain has TRBV5-1 and TRBJ2-7; 12 bases align to TRBD2. This CDR3 has 15 residues. Germline values: CDR1 SGHRS, CDR2 YFSETQ. The J segment lost 0 bases and the V segment lost 4 bases, leaving 2 bases of the junction unmatched. Written as DNA, the CDR3 is TGCGCCAGCAGCCTGACTAGCGGGGGCTCCTACGAGCAGTACTTC. Its protein is CASSLTSGGSYEQYF.

This CDR3 reads CASARGRDQPQHF. The CDR3 bases are TGTGCCAGCGCCCGGGGGAGGGATCAGCCCCAGCATTTT. V and J are TRBV28 and TRBJ1-5; maybe TRBD1 (5 bases). Per the germline V gene, CDR1 is MDHEN and CDR2 is SYDVKM. The CDR3 covers 13 residues. With 8 bases removed from V and 5 bases from J, the gap between germline ends came to 13 bases.

V and J are TRBV4-2 and TRBJ1-5; 9 bases are a match to TRBD1. Germline V gives CDR1 LGHNA, CDR2 YNFKEQ. The CDR3 contains 16 residues. V lost 3 bases to trimming and J lost 3 bases; unmatched junction nucleotides: 6. The CDR3 protein is CASSQGTGTSNQPQHF. In nucleotides, the CDR3 is TGTGCCAGCAGCCAGGGGACAGGGACTTCCAATCAGCCCCAGCATTTT.

This sequence joins TRBV10-3 and TRBJ2-6; 8 bases map to TRBD1. This CDR3 is built from 18 residues. The germline gives CDR1 ENHRY, CDR2 SYGVKD. The V segment lost 6 bases and the J segment 0 bases; nucleotides outside the gene matches: 10. The DNA for the CDR3 is TGTGCCATCAGCCCGGGACAGGCTATACCCTCTGGGGCCAACGTCCTGACTTTC. Protein: CAISPGQAIPSGANVLTF.

The chain joins TRBV2 to TRBJ2-5, with D perhaps TRBD1 (6 bases). V was shortened by 4 bases and J by 11 bases, with 11 bases between the two germline ends. The germline V gene encodes CDR1 SNHLY and CDR2 FYNNEI. The CDR3 consists of 11 residues. CDR3 nucleotide sequence: TGTGCCAGCAGTGTAGGCCAGGGGCAGTACTTC. It specifies CASSVGQGQYF.

The V and J genes are TRBV18 and TRBJ1-3; a possible D gene is TRBD1 (6 bases). V gave up 6 bases and J gave up 2 bases, with 20 bases separating them. Germline V gene data show CDR1 as KGHSH and CDR2 as LQKENI. The CDR3 runs to 17 residues. The CDR3 region is CASSITGFMTAGNTIYF. The CDR3 bases are TGTGCCAGCTCGATCACAGGGTTCATGACCGCTGGAAACACCATATATTTT.

J is TRBJ1-2 and V is TRBV11-1; 7 nucleotides align to TRBD1. The V gene end was trimmed by 4 bases and the J gene end by 12 bases; junction bases not matched to a gene: 5. The V gene's germline CDR1 is SGHAT and CDR2 FQDESV (reference sequence). This CDR3 contains 11 residues. CDR3 bases: TGTGCCAGCAGCTCCGGACAGGCTAACACCTTC. Amino acids: CASSSGQANTF.

The chain couples TRBV27 to TRBJ2-5, with 8 bases fitting TRBD2. The tail of the sequence fits TRBJ2-7 better, so the J call may be wrong. This CDR3 region has 13 residues. Per germline, CDR1 MNHEY and CDR2 SMNVEV (reference sequence). The CDR3 coding sequence is TGTGCCAGCAGCCCCGGACTAGCTTACGAGCAGTACTTC. Its translation is CASSPGLAYEQYF.